The T cell receptor (beta chain) described here comes from a study of blood T cell repertoires in COVID-19. On the study more broadly: T cells, B-cell-depleted T cells, or PBMCs supplied cDNA or gDNA.

TCRdb's copy holds only in-frame clones and misses some; the assay was immunoSEQ multiplex PCR. The sample has about 220,000 clones; roughly 90% are singletons. Germline assignment: CDR1 SGHTA and CDR2 FQGNSA. The CDR3 length is 14 residues. V lost 1 base to trimming and J lost 8 bases; unmatched junction nucleotides: 1. Each participant's cohort was designated according to participant-reported clinical history. The sequencing input was PBMCs or T cells enriched from blood (not recorded which). This TCR derives from a woman in her thirties with acute COVID-19. The chain employs TRBV7-2 and TRBJ1-5; 11 bases match TRBD1. In DNA form, the CDR3 reads TGTGCCAGCAGCTTAGTGGGACAGGGGGAGCCCCAGCATTTT. It codes for CASSLVGQGEPQHF.